This entry lists 26 T cell receptor beta chains sequenced from one sample in a study of neurological immune-mediated disorders. MiXCR, run by TCRdb on the 5' RACE reads, gives a single entry per CDR3 protein. Here the sample spans 50,000 to 65,000 distinct CDR3 sequences, 4% to 5.5% being singletons. Sequencing used PBMCs. The receptors were gathered from a woman between 45 and 65 years old with multiple sclerosis.

This clonotype was picked up many times. V is TRBV7-2 and J is TRBJ2-2; D may be TRBD2 (6 bases). There are 12 residues in the CDR3. Per germline, CDR1 SGHTA and CDR2 FQGNSA. V lost 3 bases to trimming and J lost 8 bases, with 7 bases between them. CDR3 residues: CASSFGGGELFF. In DNA, the CDR3 is TGTGCCAGCAGCTTCGGAGGGGGGGAGCTGTTTTTT.

The table lists this clonotype with many counts. The chain links TRBV5-1 to TRBJ2-5; TRBD2 matches at 8 bases. The junction had 6 bases not matched to a gene; V was cut back by 1 base and J by 1 base. The germline V gene has CDR1 SGHRS and CDR2 YFSETQ. This CDR3 has 16 residues. Here the CDR3 reads CASSLLPSGLQETQYF. As DNA, the CDR3 is TGCGCCAGCAGCTTGTTGCCTAGCGGGCTCCAAGAGACCCAGTACTTC.

This clonotype has ten or more counts. The chain recombines TRBV7-2 with TRBJ2-5; perhaps TRBD2 as D (6 bases). V was cut by 2 bases and J by 3 bases, with 16 bases left in between. The CDR3 spans 16 residues. Germline CDR1 and CDR2: SGHTA and FQGNSA. The CDR3 sequence: CASSLNMGSGEETQYF. CDR3 DNA: TGTGCCAGCAGCTTAAACATGGGCTCGGGGGAAGAGACCCAGTACTTC.

This clonotype was seen many times. This chain joins TRBV29-1 and TRBJ2-7; 9 bases are a match to TRBD1. J was trimmed by 5 bases and V by 8 bases; bases with no gene match: 10. Germline V gene data show CDR1 as SQVTM and CDR2 as ANQGSEA. The CDR3 runs 13 residues. The CDR3 is CSTSGTGWNEQYF. CDR3 in DNA: TGCAGCACGTCCGGGACAGGGTGGAACGAGCAGTACTTC.

This chain links TRBV4-1 with TRBJ2-1; 8 bases match TRBD2. The CDR3 is 15 amino acids. The trim removed 3 bases at V and 2 bases at J, leaving 3 bases unmatched. The germline V gene encodes CDR1 MGHRA and CDR2 YSYEKL. The CDR3 region has the DNA TGCGCCAGCAGCCATAATAGCGGGGCCTACAATGAGCAGTTCTTC. Residues: CASSHNSGAYNEQFF.

This clonotype has only a few counts. The genes are TRBV29-1 and TRBJ1-3, with D maybe TRBD1 (6 bases). CDR3 length: 15 amino acids. Germline V gene data show CDR1 as SQVTM and CDR2 as ANQGSEA. V lost 4 bases, J lost 3 bases, and 16 bases lay in between. The CDR3 bases are TGCAGCGTTGCTCAGGGGAGAGCAGGTGGAAACACCATATATTTT. Amino acids: CSVAQGRAGGNTIYF.

This clonotype was recorded many times. The chain uses TRBV12-3 or TRBV12-4 and TRBJ2-2, with D possibly called TRBD1 or TRBD2 (6 bases each). CDR3 length: 16 amino acids. V was pared by 4 bases and J by 3 bases, with 15 bases between. The DNA of the CDR3 is TGTGCCAGCAGTTCGAAGGGGGGAGTCTACACCGGGGAGCTGTTTTTT. Protein sequence: CASSSKGGVYTGELFF.

The gene calls are TRBV27 and TRBJ2-1; the D gene is possibly TRBD2 (6 bases). Germline assignment: CDR1 MNHEY and CDR2 SMNVEV (reference sequence). The CDR3 length is 13 residues. Trimming shortened V by 3 bases and J by 9 bases, and 12 bases separated the two germline ends. The CDR3 DNA is TGTGCCAGCAGTTTTAAACTAGCAGGTGAGCAGTTCTTC. Translating gives CASSFKLAGEQFF.

The table lists this clonotype with many counts. The rearrangement joins TRBV27 to TRBJ1-5; no reliable D call. V was clipped by 0 bases and J by 4 bases, with 7 bases between them. Germline CDR1 is MNHEY and CDR2 is SMNVEV (reference sequence). CDR3 length: 14 residues. In DNA form, the CDR3 reads TGTGCCAGCAGTTTATCAGGGAATAATCAGCCCCAGCATTTT. Amino acid sequence: CASSLSGNNQPQHF.

The gene calls are TRBV5-6 and TRBJ1-2, with D unclear. The CDR3 contains 14 residues. CDR1 SGHDT and CDR2 YYEEEE come from the germline V gene. V was pared by 0 bases and J by 0 bases, with 6 bases between. CDR3 in DNA: TGTGCCAGCAGCTTGGTAGTTCCTAACTATGGCTACACCTTC. Translated, it gives CASSLVVPNYGYTF. Filled out from reference TRBV5-6 and TRBJ1-2, the complete variable domain reads DAGVTQSPTHLIKTRGQQVTLRCSPKSGHDTVSWYQQALGQGPQFIFQYYEEEERQRGNFPDRFSGHQFPNYSSELNVNALLLGDSALYLCASSLVVPNYGYTFGSGTRLTVV.

Many counts were recorded for this clonotype. This chain links TRBV5-1 with TRBJ1-2; D possibly corresponds to TRBD1 (6 bases). The CDR3 loop spans 13 amino acids. The germline CDR1 and CDR2 sequences are SGHRS and YFSETQ. Trimming removed 4 bases at V and 11 bases at J, with 18 bases between. The CDR3 DNA follows: TGCGCCAGCAGCCCGGAGGCCACAGGGAGTTACACCTTC. The encoded protein is CASSPEATGSYTF.

This clonotype was detected many times. The V call is TRBV6-2 or TRBV6-3, the J call TRBJ1-1; 10 nucleotides line up with TRBD1. The CDR3 consists of 15 residues. Germline CDR1 is MNHEY and CDR2 is SVGEGT. The V gene end was trimmed by 6 bases and the J gene end by 2 bases; junction bases not matched to a gene: 6. The CDR3 region has the DNA TGTGCCAGCAGACAATTGACAGGGGGCAACACTGAAGCTTTCTTT. This gives the protein CASRQLTGGNTEAFF.

This clonotype came up many times. The CDR3 nucleotides read TGTGCCAGCCTGAATGGGCCGGCCGTTACTGAAGCTTTCTTT. Translation gives CASLNGPAVTEAFF. The chain couples TRBV11-2 to TRBJ1-1; D gene uncertain. V lost 8 bases, J lost 5 bases, and 18 bases lay in between. The CDR3 contains 14 residues. In germline, CDR1 is SGHAT, CDR2 FQNNGV.

This clonotype has at least ten counts. The chain couples TRBV20-1 to TRBJ1-1; the D is unclear. In germline, CDR1 is DFQATT, CDR2 SNEGSKA (reference sequence). The V gene lost 4 bases and the J gene lost 0 bases, with 6 bases spanning the gap. The length of the CDR3 is 12 residues. The chain's CDR3 is CSATIMNTEAFF. CDR3 sequence (DNA): TGCAGTGCTACGATTATGAACACTGAAGCTTTCTTT.

This chain uses TRBV20-1 with TRBJ1-1; TRBD1 matches at 7 bases. Per the germline V gene, CDR1 is DFQATT and CDR2 is SNEGSKA (reference sequence). The CDR3 is made up of 15 amino acids. Unmatched junction bases numbered 5, after V lost 0 bases and J lost 1 base. As DNA, the CDR3 is TGCAGTGCTAGAGATTACAGGGGAGGGAACACTGAAGCTTTCTTT. This encodes CSARDYRGGNTEAFF.

This clonotype was counted ten times or more. The V gene is TRBV5-1, the J gene TRBJ2-7; the D gene is possibly TRBD2 (7 bases). Germline values: CDR1 SGHRS, CDR2 YFSETQ. This CDR3 contains 18 residues. Trimming cost V 5 bases and J 1 base, with 25 bases left between them. The CDR3: CASRLFNFVRGRSYEQYV. The CDR3 DNA follows: TGCGCCAGCAGATTGTTTAATTTTGTGCGGGGGCGTTCCTACGAGCAGTACGTC.

About this clonotype: The junction departs from the called germline gene at one end, perhaps through a read error. The chain couples TRBV11-2 to TRBJ2-6; 9 bases match TRBD1. Per germline, CDR1 SGHAT and CDR2 FQNNGV. This CDR3 is built from 18 residues. The CDR3: CASSFSGTGFSGAKVLTF. In nucleotides, the CDR3 is TGTGCCAGCAGCTTCTCCGGGACAGGGTTCTCTGGGGCCAAAGTCCTGACTTTC.

This clonotype was detected ten times or more. This rearrangement joins TRBV15 to TRBJ2-3, with 9 bases aligning to TRBD2. Germline V gene data show CDR1 as LNHNV and CDR2 as YYDKDF (reference sequence). Trimming cost V 5 bases and J 5 bases; bases outside gene matches: 8. The CDR3 is 15 residues long. DNA of the CDR3: TGTGCCACCAGCGTCCGACTAGCGGATAAAGATACGCAGTATTTT. Its protein product is CATSVRLADKDTQYF. Together with reference TRBV15 and TRBJ2-3, the CDR3 gives the full variable domain: DAMVIQNPRYQVTQFGKPVTLSCSQTLNHNVMYWYQQKSSQAPKLLFHYYDKDFNNEADTPDNFQSRRPNTSFCFLDIRSPGLGDTAMYLCATSVRLADKDTQYFGPGTRLTVL.

This clonotype was seen more than once but under ten times. The V call is TRBV5-1, the J call TRBJ2-3; perhaps TRBD1 as D (5 bases). V lost 5 bases and J 1 base, leaving 11 bases between the germline ends. CDR1 is SGHRS and CDR2 is YFSETQ in the germline V gene. The CDR3 has 14 residues. In nucleotides, the CDR3 is TGCGCCAGCAGAGACCAGGGTGGCACAGATACGCAGTATTTT. As protein: CASRDQGGTDTQYF.

This clonotype came up many times. The chain recombines TRBV28 with TRBJ1-2; D is uncertain. This CDR3 comprises 14 residues. V lost 2 bases to trimming and J lost 3 bases, with 10 bases between them. Germline CDR1 is MDHEN and CDR2 is SYDVKM. The CDR3 region has the DNA TGTGCCAGCAGTTTAGAATGGACTGACTATGGCTACACCTTC. It codes for CASSLEWTDYGYTF.

This clonotype was recorded at least ten times. CDR3 nucleotides: TGCAGCGTTGCGGGCGGGAACTTCATGAACACTGAAGCTTTCTTT. This translates into CSVAGGNFMNTEAFF. J is TRBJ1-1 and V is TRBV29-1; D ambiguous. This CDR3 has 15 residues. Germline lookup yields CDR1 SQVTM and CDR2 ANQGSEA. The V gene lost 4 bases and the J gene lost 0 bases, with 15 bases spanning the gap.

This clonotype was picked up many times. The gene calls are TRBV5-1 and TRBJ2-4; maybe TRBD1 (6 bases). Germline lookup yields CDR1 SGHRS and CDR2 YFSETQ. The CDR3 is 14 residues long. V was cut by 0 bases and J by 8 bases, with 12 bases left in between. As DNA, the CDR3 is TGCGCCAGCAGCTTGGAGGCAGGGGACCACATTCAGTACTTC. As protein: CASSLEAGDHIQYF.

This clonotype was detected only a few times. The CDR3 nucleotides are TGTGCCAGCAGCTTACTGGCGGGGGGGCCCTCCTACAATGAGCAGTTCTTC. Residues: CASSLLAGGPSYNEQFF. V gene TRBV11-2 combines with J gene TRBJ2-1, with 9 bases fitting TRBD2. Germline V lookup: CDR1 SGHAT, CDR2 FQNNGV. The CDR3 spans 17 residues. Losses at the gene ends were 2 bases for V and 0 bases for J; bases not matched to a gene: 5. Filled out from reference TRBV11-2 and TRBJ2-1, the complete variable domain reads EAGVAQSPRYKIIEKRQSVAFWCNPISGHATLYWYQQILGQGPKLLIQFQNNGVVDDSQLPKDRFSAERLKGVDSTLKIQPAKLEDSAVYLCASSLLAGGPSYNEQFFGPGTRLTVL.

V usage is TRBV6-2 or TRBV6-3 and J usage is TRBJ2-5; D gene ambiguous. The germline gives CDR1 MNHEY, CDR2 SVGEGT. The V end was cut by 4 bases, the J end by 3 bases, with 9 bases between. CDR3 size: 13 residues. In nucleotides, the CDR3 is TGTGCCAGCAGTTGGGAAAGCGAAGAGACCCAGTACTTC. Protein: CASSWESEETQYF.

In its sample, this clonotype was seen many times. This chain joins TRBV20-1 and TRBJ2-3, with TRBD2 identical over 13 bases. The CDR3 totals 21 residues. Trimming removed 0 bases from V and 1 base from J; junction bases left unmatched: 16. Germline CDR1 and CDR2: DFQATT and SNEGSKA (reference sequence). CDR3 coding DNA: TGCAGTGCTAGAGATCGGGGCCCTACTAGCGGGGGGGCCTTCCGCACAGATACGCAGTATTTT. Translating it yields CSARDRGPTSGGAFRTDTQYF.

On this clonotype itself: One base away lies a much larger clone, so this may be a sequencing read error. The chain carries TRBV6-2 or TRBV6-3 and TRBJ2-3; D is perhaps TRBD1 or TRBD2 (5 bases each). CDR3 length: 17 amino acids. Between the trimmed V and J ends, which lost 10 bases and 2 bases, there was a span of 25 bases. The germline gives CDR1 MNHEY, CDR2 SVGEGT. The CDR3 coding sequence is TGTGCCATCGTGGGTGGATTTCGGGCAGGGACCACAGATACGCAGTATTTT. It translates to CAIVGGFRAGTTDTQYF.